This TCR beta chain was captured by sequencing in a study of T cells in Graves' hyperthyroidism and ophthalmopathy. Across the study: Peripheral blood was secured at the point of initial diagnosis, before any treatment.

Out of about 10 ml of fresh peripheral blood came the PBMCs. To note about this clonotype: Its antigen remains unidentified.

Findings of the study overall: Progression to ophthalmopathy was predicted a median of roughly seven months early. Separation of ophthalmopathy from stable hyperthyroidism was achieved by a 13 V-J model.

The germline V and J ends were trimmed by 6 bases and 4 bases, with 6 bases remaining between them. This CDR3 has 11 residues. The germline CDR1 and CDR2 sequences are SQVTM and ANQGSEA. RNA transcripts yielded amplified TCR beta CDR3 regions. TCR CDR3 regions were first amplified by RT-PCR with HTBI primers. MiXCR, applied by TCRdb to the multiplex PCR reads, yields one record per CDR3 protein. The sample includes 500,000 to 650,000 distinct CDR3 sequences, more than 14% of them seen just once. Sequenced: blood. This sequence was found in a woman aged 45-60 years with Graves' ophthalmopathy. The V gene is TRBV29-1, the J gene TRBJ1-4; unclear D gene. The CDR3 here is CSVPHNEKLFF. As DNA, the CDR3 is TGCAGCGTCCCTCATAATGAAAAACTGTTTTTT.